What follows are 22 T cell receptor beta chains derived from one specimen sequenced in a study of T cell responses to AZD1222 COVID-19 vaccine. Only in-frame clones appear in the TCRdb table, and some are missing; sequencing was by immunoSEQ multiplex PCR. The data hold some 130,000 clones, with 80% to 95% observed a single time. The sample was peripheral blood, taken on day 0 of AZD1222 vaccination. The receptors originated from an adult in good health.

V usage is TRBV30 and J usage is TRBJ2-7; 7 bases match TRBD2. V trimming: 4 bases; J trimming: 3 bases; junction bases outside the gene matches: 9. Germline lookup yields CDR1 GTSNPN and CDR2 SVGIG (reference sequence). This CDR3 region has 14 residues. The CDR3 DNA sequence: TGTGCCTGGACTCGGGAGGTAACTAGCTACGAGCAGTACTTC. This gives the protein CAWTREVTSYEQYF.

Worth noting for this clone: Additional DNA sequences in this sample encode the identical CDR3. The V and J genes are TRBV25-1 and TRBJ1-5; a weak D match, TRBD1 (6 bases). CDR3 size: 13 residues. Trimming left V 3 bases short and J 5 bases short, with 8 bases between. The germline V gene has CDR1 MGHDK and CDR2 SYGVNS. Here the CDR3 reads CASSEAGDQPQHF. The CDR3 DNA follows: TGTGCCAGCAGTGAGGCAGGGGATCAGCCCCAGCATTTT. The full variable domain, with the rest looked up from reference TRBV25-1 and TRBJ1-5, is EADIYQTPRYLVIGTGKKITLECSQTMGHDKMYWYQQDPGMELHLIHYSYGVNSTEKGDLSSESTVSRIRTEHFPLTLESARPSHTSQYLCASSEAGDQPQHFGDGTRLSIL.

CDR3 bases: TGTGCCAGCAGCTTAGATGCAGTCAAGGAAGCTTTCTTT. Protein: CASSLDAVKEAFF. The rearrangement links TRBV7-2 to TRBJ1-1, with D hard to call. In germline, CDR1 is SGHTA, CDR2 FQGNSA. Trimming shortened V by 1 base and J by 8 bases, and 11 bases separated the two germline ends. The CDR3 length is 13 residues.

CDR3 amino acids: CASSQGLAGDAGELFF. The CDR3 region has the DNA TGTGCCAGCAGCCAGGGACTAGCGGGAGACGCCGGGGAGCTGTTTTTT. This chain links TRBV4-2 with TRBJ2-2; 14 bases are a match to TRBD2. Germline V gene data show CDR1 as LGHNA and CDR2 as YNFKEQ. Germline trimming cut 3 bases from V and 6 bases from J; bases unmatched to any gene: 3. This CDR3 is 16 amino acids long.

This rearrangement joins TRBV7-2 to TRBJ2-7; 7 bases line up with TRBD2. With 0 bases clipped from V and 3 bases from J, the junction kept 5 bases outside the gene matches. CDR3 length: 15 residues. Germline V gives CDR1 SGHTA, CDR2 FQGNSA. CDR3 nucleotide sequence: TGTGCCAGCAGCTTAGCGGGAGGGAAAAACTACGAGCAGTACTTC. It translates to CASSLAGGKNYEQYF.

As for this clone: Within the sample, other DNA sequences also encode this same CDR3. The rearrangement uses TRBV5-4 and TRBJ1-6; possible D gene TRBD1, 6 bases. Germline loops: CDR1 SGHNT, CDR2 YYREEE (reference sequence). CDR3 size: 14 residues. V was shortened by 0 bases and J by 10 bases, with 11 bases between the two germline ends. In DNA, the CDR3 is TGTGCCAGCAGCTTGGCAGGGGACCAGTCACCCCTCCACTTT. Its translation: CASSLAGDQSPLHF.

The rearrangement links TRBV5-6 to TRBJ1-1, with no clear D. The CDR3 is 15 amino acids. Germline CDR1 reads SGHDT; CDR2 reads YYEEEE. Trimming took 4 bases from V and 0 from J, leaving 13 bases between them. DNA of the CDR3: TGTGCCAGCAGCGCGGGCGTTCGGATGAACACTGAAGCTTTCTTT. Amino acids: CASSAGVRMNTEAFF.

This clone was recorded many times. The V call is TRBV19, the J call TRBJ2-5, with D unclear. CDR1 is LNHDA and CDR2 is SQIVND in the germline V gene (reference sequence). V lost 8 bases and J lost 1, with 5 bases in between. This CDR3 has 11 residues. Here the CDR3 DNA reads TGTGCCAGTCGCGGCCAAGAGACCCAGTACTTC. It is translated as CASRGQETQYF. Drawing the rest from reference TRBV19 and TRBJ2-5, the complete variable domain is DGGITQSPKYLFRKEGQNVTLSCEQNLNHDAMYWYRQDPGQGLRLIYYSQIVNDFQKGDIAEGYSVSREKKESFPLTVTSAQKNPTAFYLCASRGQETQYFGPGTRLLVL.

This clone was seen a single time. The chain is built from TRBV3-1 (or the pseudogene TRBV3-2) and TRBJ1-2; D not resolved. This CDR3 comprises 15 residues. The germline CDR1 and CDR2 sequences are LGHDT and YNNKEL (reference sequence). V lost 4 bases to trimming and J lost 4 bases, with 16 bases between them. CDR3 protein: CASSPLRGSIYGYTF. Here the CDR3 DNA reads TGTGCCAGCAGCCCCCTGAGAGGGAGTATCTATGGCTACACCTTC.

This clone occurred once. The chain combines TRBV12-3 or TRBV12-4 with TRBJ1-5, with D unclear. The germline V and J ends were trimmed by 7 bases and 5 bases, with 9 bases remaining between them. The CDR3 totals 12 residues. CDR3 in DNA: TGTGCCAGCACCCGGGGTGATCAGCCCCAGCATTTT. Its protein is CASTRGDQPQHF.

This rearrangement joins TRBV7-3 to TRBJ1-1; weak D call: TRBD1 (5 bases). Per germline, CDR1 SGHTA and CDR2 FQGTGA. The V end lost 5 bases, the J end lost 3 bases, and 7 bases lay between the germline ends. The CDR3 runs 12 residues. The DNA for the CDR3 is TGTGCCAGCAGCCAGGGCGACACTGAAGCTTTCTTT. Translation gives CASSQGDTEAFF.

This chain uses TRBV18 with TRBJ2-3; 9 bases align to TRBD2. Losses at the gene ends were 5 bases for V and 5 bases for J; bases not matched to a gene: 11. The CDR3 loop spans 16 amino acids. Germline V gene data show CDR1 as KGHSH and CDR2 as LQKENI. The CDR3 reads CASSSVAGVVRDTQYF. CDR3 in DNA: TGTGCCAGCTCATCGGTAGCGGGAGTGGTCAGAGATACGCAGTATTTT.

The rearrangement uses TRBV5-1 and TRBJ1-1; no definite D call. This CDR3 has 13 residues. V lost 0 bases to trimming and J lost 1 base, with 4 bases between them. Germline CDR1 and CDR2: SGHRS and YFSETQ. Here the CDR3 DNA reads TGCGCCAGCAGCTTGGCAGGGAACACTGAAGCTTTCTTT. It translates to CASSLAGNTEAFF. Complete variable domain (other parts from reference TRBV5-1 and TRBJ1-1): KAGVTQTPRYLIKTRGQQVTLSCSPISGHRSVSWYQQTPGQGLQFLFEYFSETQRNKGNFPGRFSGRQFSNSRSEMNVSTLELGDSALYLCASSLAGNTEAFFGQGTRLTVV.

This chain uses TRBV5-8 with TRBJ1-1; D not certain. V lost 0 bases to trimming and J lost 1 base, with 7 bases between them. The CDR3 extends over 14 amino acids. CDR1 and CDR2 from the germline V gene are SGHTS and YDEGEE. The CDR3 here is CASSLGQPNTEAFF. Written as DNA, the CDR3 is TGTGCCAGCAGCTTGGGACAACCGAACACTGAAGCTTTCTTT.

This clone was counted once. J is TRBJ2-1 and V is TRBV5-4; D remains ambiguous. Germline V lookup: CDR1 SGHNT, CDR2 YYREEE (reference sequence). The V and J ends lost 2 bases and 7 bases respectively, with 13 bases between them. The CDR3 spans 14 residues. CDR3 coding DNA: TGTGCCAGCAGCTTTTCCACCGTTGGGAATGAGCAGTTCTTC. Encoded protein: CASSFSTVGNEQFF.

The genes are TRBV5-8 and TRBJ2-1; no reliable D call. This CDR3 has 16 amino acids. Germline V CDR1 and CDR2: SGHTS, YDEGEE. The V gene lost 1 base and the J gene lost 12 bases, with 23 bases spanning the gap. CDR3 nucleotide sequence: TGTGCCAGCAGCTTGACTATCCTCCTCTCGGCAGGCGGGCAGTTCTTC. This gives the protein CASSLTILLSAGGQFF.

The chain uses TRBV5-1 and TRBJ1-1; D unclear. Germline values: CDR1 SGHRS, CDR2 YFSETQ. V was cut by 0 bases and J by 10 bases, with 16 bases left in between. CDR3 size: 14 residues. The CDR3 sequence is CASSLDRHSLGAFF. CDR3 coding DNA: TGCGCCAGCAGCTTGGACCGCCACTCGCTAGGAGCTTTCTTT.

The chain recombines TRBV6-5 with TRBJ2-4, with D tentatively TRBD2 (5 bases). This CDR3 is built from 13 residues. The V and J ends lost 8 bases and 6 bases respectively, with 14 bases between them. Germline V gives CDR1 MNHEY, CDR2 SVGAGI. DNA for the CDR3: TGTGCCAGCTCCGAGGGAGTCGGAAACATTCAGTACTTC. It translates to CASSEGVGNIQYF.

CDR3 region: CASSLDLGDRAGGYTF. CDR3 nucleotides: TGTGCCAGCAGCTTAGATCTGGGGGACAGGGCTGGCGGCTACACCTTC. V gene TRBV11-2 combines with J gene TRBJ1-2; 9 bases match TRBD1. The CDR3 has 16 residues. Germline V lookup: CDR1 SGHAT, CDR2 FQNNGV. The V segment lost 0 bases and the J segment 8 bases; nucleotides outside the gene matches: 10. The full variable domain, completed using reference TRBV11-2 and TRBJ1-2, is EAGVAQSPRYKIIEKRQSVAFWCNPISGHATLYWYQQILGQGPKLLIQFQNNGVVDDSQLPKDRFSAERLKGVDSTLKIQPAKLEDSAVYLCASSLDLGDRAGGYTFGSGTRLTVV.

The J gene is TRBJ2-4, the V gene TRBV6-1, with TRBD2 matching over 7 bases. Germline loops: CDR1 MNHNS, CDR2 SASEGT. Trimming took 8 bases from V and 3 from J; bases not matched to a gene: 1. The CDR3 covers 12 residues. The CDR3 is CASSGGKNIQYF. In DNA, the CDR3 is TGTGCCAGCTCGGGGGGCAAAAACATTCAGTACTTC.

V and J are TRBV27 and TRBJ1-1; D is unclear. This CDR3 has 13 residues. V was shortened by 6 bases and J by 1 base, with 9 bases between the two germline ends. The V gene's germline CDR1 is MNHEY and CDR2 SMNVEV (reference sequence). The CDR3 sequence is CASSTVTNTEAFF. DNA of the CDR3: TGTGCCAGCAGCACCGTGACGAACACTGAAGCTTTCTTT.

This rearrangement joins TRBV4-2 to TRBJ2-5, with 11 bases aligning to TRBD2. The CDR3 has 19 amino acids. V shed 1 base and J 5 bases; nucleotides not matched to a gene: 15. Germline lookup yields CDR1 LGHNA and CDR2 YNFKEQ. This chain's CDR3 is CASSQGRTSGLSVRETQYF. The DNA of the CDR3 is TGTGCCAGCAGCCAAGGAAGGACTAGCGGGTTATCGGTCCGGGAGACCCAGTACTTC.